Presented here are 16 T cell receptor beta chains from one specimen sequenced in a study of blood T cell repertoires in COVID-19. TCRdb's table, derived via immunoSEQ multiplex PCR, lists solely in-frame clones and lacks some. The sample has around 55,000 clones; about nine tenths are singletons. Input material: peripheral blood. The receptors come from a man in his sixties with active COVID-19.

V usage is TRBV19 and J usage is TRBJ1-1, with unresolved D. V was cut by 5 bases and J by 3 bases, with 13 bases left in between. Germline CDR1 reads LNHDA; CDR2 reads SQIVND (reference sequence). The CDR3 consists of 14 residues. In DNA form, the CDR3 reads TGTGCCAGTAGTCCTCTCGGGGTTTACACTGAAGCTTTCTTT. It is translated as CASSPLGVYTEAFF. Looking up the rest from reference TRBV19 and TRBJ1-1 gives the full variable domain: DGGITQSPKYLFRKEGQNVTLSCEQNLNHDAMYWYRQDPGQGLRLIYYSQIVNDFQKGDIAEGYSVSREKKESFPLTVTSAQKNPTAFYLCASSPLGVYTEAFFGQGTRLTVV.

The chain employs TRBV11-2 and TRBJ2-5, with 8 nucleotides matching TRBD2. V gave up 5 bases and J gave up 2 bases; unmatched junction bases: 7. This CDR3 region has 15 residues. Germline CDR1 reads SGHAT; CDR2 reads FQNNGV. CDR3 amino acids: CASSPVGREQETQYF. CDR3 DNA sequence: TGTGCCAGCAGCCCGGTCGGGAGGGAGCAAGAGACCCAGTACTTC. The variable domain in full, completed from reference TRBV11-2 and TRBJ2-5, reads EAGVAQSPRYKIIEKRQSVAFWCNPISGHATLYWYQQILGQGPKLLIQFQNNGVVDDSQLPKDRFSAERLKGVDSTLKIQPAKLEDSAVYLCASSPVGREQETQYFGPGTRLLVL.

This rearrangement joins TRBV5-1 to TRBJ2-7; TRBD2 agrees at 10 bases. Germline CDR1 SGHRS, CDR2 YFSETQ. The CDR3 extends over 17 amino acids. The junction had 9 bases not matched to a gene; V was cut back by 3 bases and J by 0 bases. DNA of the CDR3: TGCGCCAGCAGCTCCGGGACTAGCGTACGATCCTCCTACGAGCAGTACTTC. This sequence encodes CASSSGTSVRSSYEQYF.

CDR3 sequence: CASSGGQGEETQYF. CDR3 DNA: TGCGCCAGCAGCGGTGGACAGGGAGAAGAGACCCAGTACTTC. This sequence joins TRBV5-1 and TRBJ2-5; 8 nucleotides line up with TRBD1. CDR1 SGHRS and CDR2 YFSETQ come from the germline V gene. The CDR3 covers 14 residues. Trimming took 4 bases from V and 3 from J; bases not matched to a gene: 5.

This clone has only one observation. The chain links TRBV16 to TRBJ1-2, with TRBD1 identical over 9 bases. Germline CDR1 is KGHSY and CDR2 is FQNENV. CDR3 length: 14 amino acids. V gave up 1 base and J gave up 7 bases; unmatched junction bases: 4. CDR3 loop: CASSQFGTGRGYTF. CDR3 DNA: TGTGCCAGCAGCCAATTTGGGACAGGGCGTGGCTACACCTTC.

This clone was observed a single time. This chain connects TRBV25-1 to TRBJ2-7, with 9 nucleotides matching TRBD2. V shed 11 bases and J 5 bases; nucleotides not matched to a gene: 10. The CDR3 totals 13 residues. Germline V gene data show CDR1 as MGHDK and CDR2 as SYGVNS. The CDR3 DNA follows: TGTGCCTCCAGTTTAGCGGGAGTTCACGAGCAGTACTTC. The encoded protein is CASSLAGVHEQYF.

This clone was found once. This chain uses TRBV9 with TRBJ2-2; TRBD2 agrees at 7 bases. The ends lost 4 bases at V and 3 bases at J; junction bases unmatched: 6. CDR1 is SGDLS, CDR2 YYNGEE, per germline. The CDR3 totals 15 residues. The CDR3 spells CASSITSVYTGELFF. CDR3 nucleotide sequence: TGTGCCAGCAGCATCACTAGCGTCTACACCGGGGAGCTGTTTTTT.

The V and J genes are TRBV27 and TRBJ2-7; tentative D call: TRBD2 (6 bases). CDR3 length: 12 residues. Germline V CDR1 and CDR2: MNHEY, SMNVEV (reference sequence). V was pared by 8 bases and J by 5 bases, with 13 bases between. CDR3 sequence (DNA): TGTGCCAGCGCTCGAACTAGCAACGAGCAGTACTTC. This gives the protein CASARTSNEQYF.

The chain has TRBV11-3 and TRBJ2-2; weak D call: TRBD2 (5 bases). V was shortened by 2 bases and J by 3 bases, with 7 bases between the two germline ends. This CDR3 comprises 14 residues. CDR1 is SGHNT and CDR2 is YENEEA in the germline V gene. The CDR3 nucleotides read TGTGCCAGCAGCTTAAGAGGGTACACCGGGGAGCTGTTTTTT. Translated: CASSLRGYTGELFF.

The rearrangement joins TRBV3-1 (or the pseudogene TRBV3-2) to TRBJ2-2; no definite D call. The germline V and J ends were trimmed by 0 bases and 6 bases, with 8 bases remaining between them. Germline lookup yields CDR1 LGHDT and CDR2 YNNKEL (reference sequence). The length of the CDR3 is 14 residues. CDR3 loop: CASSQDVRPGELFF. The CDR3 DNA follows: TGTGCCAGCAGCCAAGATGTGCGCCCCGGGGAGCTGTTTTTT.

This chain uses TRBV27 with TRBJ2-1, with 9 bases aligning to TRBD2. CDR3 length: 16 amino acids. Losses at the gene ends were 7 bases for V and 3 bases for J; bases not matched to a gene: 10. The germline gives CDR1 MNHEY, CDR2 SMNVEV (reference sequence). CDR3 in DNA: TGTGCCAGCATCCCCTGGGGAGCGGGAGGCTACAATGAGCAGTTCTTC. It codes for CASIPWGAGGYNEQFF.

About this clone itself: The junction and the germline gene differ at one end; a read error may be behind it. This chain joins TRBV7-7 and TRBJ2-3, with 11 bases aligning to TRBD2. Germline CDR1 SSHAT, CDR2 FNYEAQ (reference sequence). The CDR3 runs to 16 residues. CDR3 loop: CASSSVAGGSTDTQYF. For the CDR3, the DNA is TGTGCTAGCAGCTCCGTAGCGGGAGGGAGCACAGATACGCAGTATTTT.

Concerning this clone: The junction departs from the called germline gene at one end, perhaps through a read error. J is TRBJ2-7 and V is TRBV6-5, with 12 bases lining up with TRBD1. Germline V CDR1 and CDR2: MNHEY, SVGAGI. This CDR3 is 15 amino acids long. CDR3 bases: TGTGCCAGCAGTTACGGGACAGGGGGCGTCTACGAGCAGCACTTC. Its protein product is CASSYGTGGVYEQHF.

CDR3: CASSWRQGSNEQFF. CDR3 coding DNA: TGCGCCAGCAGCTGGCGACAGGGGAGCAATGAGCAGTTCTTC. The chain employs TRBV5-1 and TRBJ2-1, with 8 bases lining up with TRBD1. The length of the CDR3 is 14 residues. J lost 6 bases, V lost 3 bases, and 5 bases had no gene match. Germline V gives CDR1 SGHRS, CDR2 YFSETQ.

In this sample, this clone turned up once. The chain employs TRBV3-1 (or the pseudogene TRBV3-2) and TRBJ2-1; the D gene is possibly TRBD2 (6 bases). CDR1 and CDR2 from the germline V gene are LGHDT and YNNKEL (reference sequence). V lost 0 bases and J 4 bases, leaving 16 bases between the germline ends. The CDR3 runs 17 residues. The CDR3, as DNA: TGTGCCAGCAGCCAAGATCGGAGTCTAGCGCATTACAATGAGCAGTTCTTC. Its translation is CASSQDRSLAHYNEQFF.

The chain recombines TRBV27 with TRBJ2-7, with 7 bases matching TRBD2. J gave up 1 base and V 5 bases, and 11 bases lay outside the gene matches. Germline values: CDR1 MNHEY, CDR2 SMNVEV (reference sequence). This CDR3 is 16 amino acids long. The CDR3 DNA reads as TGTGCCAGCAGTCAGTTTGCGGGGGTGAGGTCCTACGAGCAGTACTTC. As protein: CASSQFAGVRSYEQYF.